What follows are 26 T cell receptor beta chains derived from one specimen sequenced in a study of blood T cell repertoires in COVID-19. The protocol was immunoSEQ multiplex PCR, while the TCRdb copy is restricted to in-frame clones and leaves out a portion. The top ten clones hold 30% to 45% of a sample with approximately 41,000 clones, about 81% of them seen once. The sequencing sample was made of peripheral blood. These receptors originate from a man in his forties with active or convalescent COVID-19.

This clone has a single count. J is TRBJ1-2 and V is TRBV3-1 (or the pseudogene TRBV3-2); D is perhaps TRBD1 (6 bases). The length of the CDR3 is 16 residues. V gave up 0 bases and J gave up 5 bases, with 16 bases separating them. Germline CDR1 LGHDT, CDR2 YNNKEL (reference sequence). CDR3 coding DNA: TGTGCCAGCAGCCAAGAGGGGGCAGTTCCTATTTATGGCTACACCTTC. It encodes CASSQEGAVPIYGYTF.

The chain carries TRBV4-3 and TRBJ2-1, with D possibly TRBD2 on 6 matching bases. The CDR3 contains 14 residues. Germline V CDR1 and CDR2: LGHNA, YSLEER. The germline V and J ends were trimmed by 0 bases and 14 bases, with 17 bases remaining between them. CDR3 sequence: CASSQDRVVGGEFF. The CDR3 DNA reads as TGCGCCAGCAGCCAAGACAGGGTGGTTGGCGGGGAGTTCTTC.

The rearrangement uses TRBV11-2 and TRBJ2-7; 11 positions agree with TRBD1. The CDR3 covers 14 residues. J gave up 6 bases and V 5 bases, and 6 bases lay outside the gene matches. CDR1 and CDR2 from the germline V gene are SGHAT and FQNNGV. Here the CDR3 reads CASSPDRGRSEQYF. The CDR3 bases are TGTGCCAGCAGCCCGGACAGGGGGCGAAGCGAGCAGTACTTC. Variable domain in full (rest from reference TRBV11-2 and TRBJ2-7): EAGVAQSPRYKIIEKRQSVAFWCNPISGHATLYWYQQILGQGPKLLIQFQNNGVVDDSQLPKDRFSAERLKGVDSTLKIQPAKLEDSAVYLCASSPDRGRSEQYFGPGTRLTVT.

The CDR3 bases are TGCAGCGGGAGTCTAGTAGAGAATGAGCAGTTCTTC. The encoded protein is CSGSLVENEQFF. The chain carries TRBV29-1 and TRBJ2-1, with D hard to call. Germline V gene data show CDR1 as SQVTM and CDR2 as ANQGSEA. V was shortened by 7 bases and J by 7 bases, with 14 bases between the two germline ends. This CDR3 spans 12 amino acids.

This clone has a handful of counts. The chain couples TRBV5-1 to TRBJ1-2, with D perhaps matching TRBD1 (5 bases). The germline gives CDR1 SGHRS, CDR2 YFSETQ. This CDR3 spans 14 amino acids. The V end was cut by 4 bases, the J end by 2 bases, with 12 bases between. The DNA of the CDR3 is TGCGCCAGCAGCCCGGCGGCAGGGAACTATGGCTACACCTTC. It encodes CASSPAAGNYGYTF.

The rearrangement uses TRBV7-2 and TRBJ1-4; no definite D call. Trimming cost V 5 bases and J 0 bases, with 13 bases left between them. This CDR3 region has 16 residues. Germline CDR1 is SGHTA and CDR2 is FQGNSA. CDR3 residues: CASSPLGAATNEKLFF. The CDR3 DNA follows: TGTGCCAGCAGCCCCCTGGGCGCAGCAACTAATGAAAAACTGTTTTTT.

This clone was recorded once. For the CDR3, the DNA is TGCAGCTTTGCCGGAGTTAATGAAAAACTGTTTTTT. Amino acid sequence: CSFAGVNEKLFF. The gene calls are TRBV29-1 and TRBJ1-4; no definite D call. The length of the CDR3 is 12 residues. Germline CDR1 is SQVTM and CDR2 is ANQGSEA. Trimming shortened V by 8 bases and J by 4 bases, and 11 bases separated the two germline ends.

By share, this clone counts as large. The genes are TRBV27 and TRBJ2-7; 7 bases are a match to TRBD2. Germline lookup yields CDR1 MNHEY and CDR2 SMNVEV (reference sequence). V was pared by 3 bases and J by 6 bases, with 14 bases of the junction left unmatched. The CDR3 extends over 16 amino acids. In nucleotides, the CDR3 is TGTGCCAGCAGTTTTTCCCTACTAGCGAGTCCCTCCGAGCAGTACTTC. Translated, it gives CASSFSLLASPSEQYF.

This clone was counted a single time. This rearrangement joins TRBV30 to TRBJ1-3; no reliable D call. This CDR3 contains 13 residues. V was pared by 7 bases and J by 2 bases, with 12 bases between. Germline assignment: CDR1 GTSNPN and CDR2 SVGIG (reference sequence). The CDR3 region is CAYRGPPGNTIYF. The CDR3 DNA reads TGTGCCTATCGGGGTCCCCCTGGAAACACCATATATTTT.

The rearrangement uses TRBV4-3 and TRBJ1-5; tentatively, D is TRBD1 (6 bases). The CDR3 contains 15 residues. The V end lost 0 bases, the J end lost 7 bases, and 13 bases lay between the germline ends. Germline CDR1 and CDR2: LGHNA and YSLEER. DNA for the CDR3: TGCGCCAGCAGCCAAGAAGGGGGGGTCGGGCAGCCCCAGCATTTT. Translated, it gives CASSQEGGVGQPQHF.

The chain employs TRBV28 and TRBJ2-7, with 14 bases that match TRBD2. Looked up from germline, CDR1 is MDHEN and CDR2 is SYDVKM. V dropped 10 bases and J dropped 6; count of bases not matched to a gene: 8. This CDR3 has 14 amino acids. The DNA for the CDR3 is TGTGCCATTGGGACTAGCGGGAGCTTCTCCGAGCAGTACTTC. The encoded protein is CAIGTSGSFSEQYF.

The gene calls are TRBV15 and TRBJ1-5; D gene unclear. This CDR3 contains 14 residues. Trimming stripped 6 bases from V and 3 bases from J, with 12 bases between. CDR1 LNHNV and CDR2 YYDKDF come from the germline V gene (reference sequence). The CDR3 loop reads CATSRLENNQPQHF. DNA for the CDR3: TGTGCCACCAGTCGTCTGGAGAACAATCAGCCCCAGCATTTT.

The chain couples TRBV9 to TRBJ2-5; 7 bases are shared with TRBD2. The V gene end was trimmed by 3 bases and the J gene end by 4 bases; junction bases not matched to a gene: 9. This CDR3 has 15 amino acids. Germline V lookup: CDR1 SGDLS, CDR2 YYNGEE. This CDR3 reads CASSAVGGLGETQYF. CDR3 in DNA: TGTGCCAGCAGCGCCGTTGGTGGACTAGGAGAGACCCAGTACTTC.

The gene calls are TRBV18 and TRBJ2-1; TRBD1 matches at 7 bases. V lost 1 base, J lost 8 bases, and 8 bases stayed unmatched. The CDR3 is 15 amino acids. Looked up from germline, CDR1 is KGHSH and CDR2 is LQKENI. The CDR3, as DNA: TGTGCCAGCTCACCACAACAGGGGACGGGGCATGAGCAGTTCTTC. This translates into CASSPQQGTGHEQFF. Full variable domain (missing parts from reference TRBV18 and TRBJ2-1): NAGVMQNPRHLVRRRGQEARLRCSPMKGHSHVYWYRQLPEEGLKFMVYLQKENIIDESGMPKERFSAEFPKEGPSILRIQQVVRGDSAAYFCASSPQQGTGHEQFFGPGTRLTVL.

This clone was seen once. The V and J genes are TRBV7-2 and TRBJ1-3, with 9 bases that match TRBD1. V lost 6 bases and J lost 4; bases outside the gene matches: 19. Germline CDR1 reads SGHTA; CDR2 reads FQGNSA. This CDR3 is built from 19 residues. Here the CDR3 DNA reads TGTGCCAGCAGTTCAGGGGGGGACAGGGCCTTGATTAGGGGAAACACCATATATTTT. Protein product: CASSSGGDRALIRGNTIYF.

This clone was seen a handful of times. CDR3: CASSQEVAANTGELFF. The CDR3 DNA reads TGCGCCAGCAGCCAAGAAGTAGCGGCGAACACCGGGGAGCTGTTTTTT. The gene calls are TRBV4-3 and TRBJ2-2, with D perhaps TRBD2 (6 bases). V gave up 0 bases and J gave up 0 bases, with 8 bases separating them. CDR3 length: 16 residues. Looked up from germline, CDR1 is LGHNA and CDR2 is YSLEER.

The CDR3 region has the DNA TGTGCCAGCAGCTTGGCCCTGAGGGGGTTTGAGCAGTTCTTC. Translation gives CASSLALRGFEQFF. V and J are TRBV5-4 and TRBJ2-1, with D possibly TRBD1 on 6 matching bases. The CDR3 has 14 amino acids. V was clipped by 0 bases and J by 9 bases, with 13 bases between them. The V gene's germline CDR1 is SGHNT and CDR2 YYREEE (reference sequence).

In this sample, this clone turned up many times. The chain combines TRBV27 with TRBJ1-1; D is unclear. The CDR3 contains 13 residues. Trimming left V 3 bases short and J 3 bases short, with 8 bases between. Germline CDR1 reads MNHEY; CDR2 reads SMNVEV (reference sequence). The CDR3 DNA reads as TGTGCCAGCAGTTTTACCCGGGACACTGAAGCTTTCTTT. Residues: CASSFTRDTEAFF.

The chain couples TRBV4-3 to TRBJ2-7; tentative D call: TRBD1 (5 bases). The germline CDR1 and CDR2 sequences are LGHNA and YSLEER. CDR3 length equals 18 residues. V dropped 1 base and J dropped 3 bases, with 22 bases sitting between them. The CDR3 coding sequence is TGCGCCAGCAGCCAAGTACTTGGCGTCGGACAACTTCTCTACGAGCAGTACTTC. Its protein product is CASSQVLGVGQLLYEQYF.

V gene TRBV5-4 combines with J gene TRBJ2-5; 11 bases align to TRBD2. Losses at the gene ends were 4 bases for V and 2 bases for J; bases not matched to a gene: 4. The CDR3 consists of 15 residues. CDR1 is SGHNT and CDR2 is YYREEE in the germline V gene (reference sequence). The CDR3 DNA reads TGTGCCAGCAGCCTAATAGCGGGGGGGCAAGAGACCCAGTACTTC. Amino acid sequence: CASSLIAGGQETQYF. The variable domain in full, completed from reference TRBV5-4 and TRBJ2-5, reads ETGVTQSPTHLIKTRGQQVTLRCSSQSGHNTVSWYQQALGQGPQFIFQYYREEENGRGNFPPRFSGLQFPNYSSELNVNALELDDSALYLCASSLIAGGQETQYFGPGTRLLVL.

The V gene is TRBV5-1, the J gene TRBJ2-5; D is perhaps TRBD2 (5 bases). Trimming took 5 bases from V and 1 from J, leaving 15 bases between them. The CDR3 extends over 15 amino acids. Germline lookup yields CDR1 SGHRS and CDR2 YFSETQ. CDR3 sequence: CASSSDYQIQETQYF. The CDR3 bases are TGCGCCAGCAGTTCCGACTATCAGATCCAAGAGACCCAGTACTTC.

This chain joins TRBV5-5 and TRBJ2-5; D might be TRBD2 (6 bases). This CDR3 is built from 16 residues. Trimming pared 4 bases from V and 5 bases from J, leaving 21 bases between. Germline V gene lookup returns CDR1 SGHKS and CDR2 YYEKEE (reference sequence). CDR3: CASSARRPGAPETQYF. The CDR3 coding sequence is TGTGCCAGCAGCGCAAGACGCCCGGGAGCTCCGGAGACCCAGTACTTC.

This chain uses TRBV9 with TRBJ2-1, with TRBD2 matching 10 bases. The junction had 6 bases not matched to a gene; V was cut back by 3 bases and J by 6 bases. Germline V gene sequence: CDR1 SGDLS, CDR2 YYNGEE. CDR3 length equals 15 residues. The DNA of the CDR3 is TGTGCCAGCAGCGCAAGCGGGGGGGGCGGCAATGAGCAGTTCTTC. Its protein product is CASSASGGGGNEQFF.

The V gene is TRBV27, the J gene TRBJ2-1; a possible D gene is TRBD1 (6 bases). The CDR3 loop spans 15 amino acids. Germline V CDR1 and CDR2: MNHEY, SMNVEV (reference sequence). The germline V and J ends were trimmed by 4 bases and 5 bases, with 15 bases remaining between them. In DNA, the CDR3 is TGTGCCAGCAGTTATTCACAGGGATTCCACAATGAGCAGTTCTTC. Encoded protein: CASSYSQGFHNEQFF.

The V and J genes are TRBV7-2 and TRBJ1-5; D possibly corresponds to TRBD1 (6 bases). Per the germline V gene, CDR1 is SGHTA and CDR2 is FQGNSA. The CDR3 is 13 residues long. V was cut by 4 bases and J by 4 bases, with 8 bases left in between. DNA for the CDR3: TGTGCCAGCAGCTACACAGGGAATCAGCCCCAGCATTTT. The encoded protein is CASSYTGNQPQHF.

A few counts support this clone. The chain uses TRBV4-2 and TRBJ2-2; tentatively, D is TRBD2 (6 bases). Trimming stripped 0 bases from V and 4 bases from J, with 12 bases between. The V gene's germline CDR1 is LGHNA and CDR2 YNFKEQ. The CDR3 is made up of 16 amino acids. The CDR3 loop reads CASSQELAGPTGELFF. CDR3 nucleotides: TGTGCCAGCAGCCAAGAATTGGCGGGGCCCACCGGGGAGCTGTTTTTT.